Listed here is a single T cell receptor (beta chain). Its antigen is as yet unknown. This entry belongs to a study of blood T cells in healthy people across ages. Study-wide results and limits: Per million T cells, the diversity of TCR beta decreased roughly linearly as age advanced. Relative to aged donors, long-lived donors carried more naive CD4+ cells and displayed higher diversity.

With a J-beta primer mix and a sample-barcoded 5' primer, a second PCR ran 7 to 11 cycles. TCRdb called the 5' RACE reads again in MiXCR, with one record for every CDR3 protein. The table records some 800,000 distinct CDR3 sequences, 20% to 25% of them present only once. This sample was also put to use in a study of T cells of mothers and their children. Per that study: Primer M1S, used in the second PCR, introduced sample barcodes and 2-4 random nucleotides.

The sequence was collected from a boy younger than 18 in good health. Material for sequencing was blood.

This CDR3 reads CASSFGFGVAGVRNEQYF. CDR3 DNA: TGTGCCAGCAGCTTTGGTTTTGGAGTAGCGGGGGTTCGGAACGAGCAGTACTTC. V usage is TRBV7-9 and J usage is TRBJ2-5; 9 positions match TRBD2. The DNA end favors TRBJ2-7, so the J call may be wrong. Germline V gene data show CDR1 as SEHNR and CDR2 as FQNEAQ (reference sequence). This CDR3 is 18 amino acids long.